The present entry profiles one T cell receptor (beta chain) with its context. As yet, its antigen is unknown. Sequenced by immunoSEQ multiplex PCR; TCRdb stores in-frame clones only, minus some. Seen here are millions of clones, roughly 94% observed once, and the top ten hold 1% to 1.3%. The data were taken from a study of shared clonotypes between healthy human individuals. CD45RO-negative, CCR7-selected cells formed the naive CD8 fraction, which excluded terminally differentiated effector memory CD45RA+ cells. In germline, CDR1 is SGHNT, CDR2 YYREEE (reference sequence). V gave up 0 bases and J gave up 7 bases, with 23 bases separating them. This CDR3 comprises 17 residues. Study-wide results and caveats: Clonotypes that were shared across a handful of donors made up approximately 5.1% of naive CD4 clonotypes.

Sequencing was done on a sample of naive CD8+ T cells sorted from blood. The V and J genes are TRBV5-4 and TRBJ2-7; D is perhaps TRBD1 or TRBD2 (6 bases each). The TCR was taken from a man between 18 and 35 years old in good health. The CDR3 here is CASSLASELRGLGEQYF. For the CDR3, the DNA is TGTGCCAGCAGCTTGGCATCAGAACTACGGGGGCTGGGAGAGCAGTACTTC. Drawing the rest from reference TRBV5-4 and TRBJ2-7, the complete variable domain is ETGVTQSPTHLIKTRGQQVTLRCSSQSGHNTVSWYQQALGQGPQFIFQYYREEENGRGNFPPRFSGLQFPNYSSELNVNALELDDSALYLCASSLASELRGLGEQYFGPGTRLTVT.